The 16 T cell receptor beta chains listed next were all sequenced from one sample in a study of cytomegalovirus exposure and HLA in healthy donors. 13 Jbeta primers and 60 Vbeta primers were used for the PCR. TCRdb's table, derived via immunoSEQ multiplex PCR, lists solely in-frame clones and lacks some. This sample has over 100,000 clones, with around 75% found just once. Sequencing was done on a sample of PBMCs. Source of these receptors: a man aged 30 to 39 in good health and CMV-seronegative.

CDR3 amino acids: CASPGQGLGEQFF. The CDR3 bases are TGTGCCAGCCCAGGACAGGGTCTGGGGGAGCAGTTCTTC. The rearrangement links TRBV6-4 to TRBJ2-1; 8 bases match TRBD1. The CDR3 has 13 amino acids. Germline CDR1 MRHNA, CDR2 SNTAGT. V trimming: 8 bases; J trimming: 10 bases; junction bases outside the gene matches: 10.

J is TRBJ2-7 and V is TRBV5-6, with 7 bases lining up with TRBD2. Germline V CDR1 and CDR2: SGHDT, YYEEEE. V lost 0 bases and J lost 5; bases outside the gene matches: 11. This CDR3 is built from 16 residues. CDR3 sequence: CASSLEIGGLPHEQYF. DNA of the CDR3: TGTGCCAGCAGCTTGGAGATTGGGGGACTACCCCACGAGCAGTACTTC.

This chain uses TRBV11-3 with TRBJ2-3; D is possibly TRBD2 (5 bases). The CDR3 has 12 amino acids. The germline V gene has CDR1 SGHNT and CDR2 YENEEA. Trimming cost V 5 bases and J 6 bases, with 9 bases left between them. CDR3 in amino acids: CASSAPGDTQYF. The CDR3 DNA is TGTGCCAGCAGCGCCCCGGGGGATACGCAGTATTTT.

J is TRBJ2-5 and V is TRBV7-9, with 7 bases matching TRBD1. CDR1 and CDR2 from the germline V gene are SEHNR and FQNEAQ (reference sequence). The J segment lost 4 bases and the V segment lost 4 bases, leaving 9 bases of the junction unmatched. This CDR3 is 15 amino acids long. The CDR3 coding sequence is TGTGCCAGCAGCTCTTCATACAGGGGTCGAGAGACCCAGTACTTC. It specifies CASSSSYRGRETQYF.

In its sample, this clone was seen once. The chain uses TRBV7-9 and TRBJ1-2; tentatively, D is TRBD1 (6 bases). Germline V CDR1 and CDR2: SEHNR, FQNEAQ (reference sequence). The V end was cut by 4 bases, the J end by 3 bases, with 15 bases between. The CDR3 sequence is 15 residues long. The CDR3 loop is CASSSEQGRHYGYTF. For the CDR3, the DNA is TGTGCCAGCAGCTCAGAACAGGGACGTCACTATGGCTACACCTTC.

The chain carries TRBV4-3 and TRBJ1-4, with D unclear. The CDR3 has 13 residues. Germline CDR1 and CDR2: LGHNA and YSLEER. Trimming stripped 4 bases from V and 7 bases from J, with 10 bases between. In DNA form, the CDR3 reads TGCGCCAGCAGCCCCCGGGAAGGTGAAAAACTGTTTTTT. This sequence encodes CASSPREGEKLFF.

The rearrangement links TRBV9 to TRBJ2-3, with 8 nucleotides matching TRBD2. Trimming removed 4 bases from V and 0 bases from J; junction bases left unmatched: 7. CDR3 length equals 16 residues. Looked up from germline, CDR1 is SGDLS and CDR2 is YYNGEE. The CDR3: CASSSLAGTSTDTQYF. The CDR3 DNA follows: TGTGCCAGCAGCTCTTTAGCGGGAACTAGCACAGATACGCAGTATTTT. The full variable domain, with the rest looked up from reference TRBV9 and TRBJ2-3, is DSGVTQTPKHLITATGQRVTLRCSPRSGDLSVYWYQQSLDQGLQFLIQYYNGEERAKGNILERFSAQQFPDLHSELNLSSLELGDSALYFCASSSLAGTSTDTQYFGPGTRLTVL.

The chain combines TRBV29-1 with TRBJ2-2, with TRBD2 identical over 10 bases. V lost 6 bases, J lost 6 bases, and 7 bases stayed unmatched. The V gene's germline CDR1 is SQVTM and CDR2 ANQGSEA. There are 14 residues in the CDR3. The CDR3 sequence: CSVASGGIAGELFF. CDR3 bases: TGCAGCGTCGCTAGCGGGGGTATCGCCGGGGAGCTGTTTTTT.

The V gene is TRBV5-1, the J gene TRBJ1-6; 9 nucleotides line up with TRBD1. V lost 4 bases and J lost 13; bases outside the gene matches: 6. Germline V gene lookup returns CDR1 SGHRS and CDR2 YFSETQ. The CDR3 consists of 13 residues. The CDR3 loop is CASSAGTGRPLHF. In nucleotides, the CDR3 is TGCGCCAGCAGCGCGGGGACAGGGAGGCCCCTCCACTTT.

The rearrangement uses TRBV2 and TRBJ2-5; 8 bases agree with TRBD1. Germline-derived CDR1 and CDR2 are SNHLY and FYNNEI. Losses at the gene ends were 4 bases for V and 5 bases for J; bases not matched to a gene: 9. The length of the CDR3 is 15 residues. The DNA of the CDR3 is TGTGCCAGCAGTGGCCAACAGGGGGGCGGTGAGACCCAGTACTTC. It is translated as CASSGQQGGGETQYF.

The rearrangement joins TRBV5-1 to TRBJ2-5; D may be TRBD1 (8 bases). V was cut by 3 bases and J by 5 bases, with 14 bases left in between. Germline CDR1 SGHRS, CDR2 YFSETQ. This CDR3 is 14 amino acids long. CDR3 sequence (DNA): TGCGCCAGCAGCTCAACAGGGGGAGGGGAGACCCAGTACTTC. The encoded protein is CASSSTGGGETQYF.

This clone was observed a handful of times. The rearrangement joins TRBV7-2 to TRBJ2-6, with 7 bases lining up with TRBD1. The CDR3 is 14 amino acids. CDR1 and CDR2 (germline): SGHTA, FQGNSA. V shed 5 bases, J shed 6 bases, and the junction held 4 bases outside the gene matches. The CDR3 DNA reads TGTGCCAGCAGCCTAGGGGGCGCGGCCAACGTCCTGACTTTC. Translating gives CASSLGGAANVLTF.

Comments on this clone: Compared with germline, one end of the junction differs, possibly owing to a read error. The chain uses TRBV7-8 and TRBJ1-6, with 7 bases fitting TRBD1. Germline CDR1 and CDR2: SGHVS and FQNEAQ. The CDR3 is made up of 14 amino acids. The CDR3 coding sequence is TGCGCCAGCAGCTTAAGACAGGGCGATTCACCCCTCCACTTT. It specifies CASSLRQGDSPLHF.

V gene TRBV2 combines with J gene TRBJ1-2; a possible D gene is TRBD1 (5 bases). This CDR3 region has 16 residues. Germline CDR1 and CDR2: SNHLY and FYNNEI. The ends were cut back, 3 bases at V and 4 bases at J, with 18 bases in the middle. This CDR3 reads CASSDRLGQGSYGYTF. DNA for the CDR3: TGTGCCAGCAGTGATCGGTTGGGGCAGGGAAGCTATGGCTACACCTTC.

The rearrangement uses TRBV5-4 and TRBJ2-7; 8 bases are shared with TRBD1. J was trimmed by 4 bases and V by 4 bases; bases with no gene match: 7. The CDR3 runs 14 residues. CDR1 and CDR2 from the germline V gene are SGHNT and YYREEE (reference sequence). CDR3 loop: CASSTRDRPYEQYF. CDR3 DNA sequence: TGTGCCAGCAGCACCCGGGACAGGCCTTACGAGCAGTACTTC.

The sample holds one count of this clone. One end of the junction fails to match germline, which may point to a read error. The chain links TRBV2 to TRBJ2-5; D is perhaps TRBD2 (5 bases). Germline V CDR1 and CDR2: SNHLY, FYNNEI. CDR3 length equals 13 residues. CDR3 coding DNA: TGTGCTAGCAGTGCCCCTAGCTTTGAGACCCAGTACTTC. Translating it yields CASSAPSFETQYF.